This passage covers 2 T cell receptor beta chains from one sample sequenced in a study of T cells in Graves' hyperthyroidism and ophthalmopathy. The CDR3 regions of TCR beta were amplified from RNA transcripts. The study used the HTBI primer set for a first-round RT-PCR of the TCR CDR3. TCRdb re-called the multiplex PCR reads with MiXCR, one entry per CDR3 protein. The sample records approximately 700,000 distinct CDR3 sequences, approximately 42% being singletons. The specimen was peripheral blood or thyroid tissue (not recorded which). These receptors were collected from an adult man with Graves' disease, either hyperthyroidism or ophthalmopathy (not recorded which).

This clonotype occurred many times. V gene TRBV7-9 combines with J gene TRBJ1-4; 7 bases match TRBD1. CDR1 and CDR2 from the germline V gene are SEHNR and FQNEAQ (reference sequence). CDR3 length: 14 amino acids. Trimming took 5 bases from V and 8 from J; bases not matched to a gene: 8. CDR3 sequence: CASSRTGAGEKLFF. DNA for the CDR3: TGTGCCAGCAGCCGGACAGGTGCGGGAGAAAAACTGTTTTTT.

The CDR3 sequence: CASRGLYRGRGTEAFF. DNA of the CDR3: TGTGCCAGCAGGGGATTATACAGGGGGCGAGGAACTGAAGCTTTCTTT. This sequence joins TRBV7-9 and TRBJ1-1; 9 positions agree with TRBD1. The CDR3 sequence is 16 residues long. V lost 6 bases and J lost 5; bases outside the gene matches: 13. Per the germline V gene, CDR1 is SEHNR and CDR2 is FQNEAQ (reference sequence).